Below are 5 T cell receptor beta chains sequenced from a single sample in a study of PD-1 blockade in classical Hodgkin lymphoma. Time point of the sample: cycle 4 day 1 (C4D1), after more than five weeks of nivolumab. Each of the patients experienced relapse following autologous stem cell transplantation, and their brentuximab vedotin exposure differed. Negative selection with magnets was how CD8+ T cells were isolated from the thawed PBMCs. Produced via immunoSEQ multiplex PCR; TCRdb's table is partial and in-frame only. The sample gives around 21,000 clones, approximately 80% of which show up once; 7.3% is in the top ten. The source material was CD8+ T cells from blood, sampled before the fourth cycle of nivolumab. The receptor source for this set is a human donor with classical Hodgkin lymphoma.

This rearrangement joins TRBV7-9 to TRBJ2-1; no clear D gene. This CDR3 is built from 13 residues. CDR1 and CDR2 (germline): SEHNR, FQNEAQ (reference sequence). V lost 5 bases and J lost 8, with 13 bases in between. The CDR3 loop is CASSPSSGYEQFF. The DNA for the CDR3 is TGTGCCAGCAGCCCATCTTCTGGGTATGAGCAGTTCTTC.

This chain connects TRBV6-6 to TRBJ1-2; weak D call: TRBD1 (5 bases). The germline CDR1 and CDR2 sequences are MNHNY and SVGAGI (reference sequence). Trimming shortened V by 5 bases and J by 0 bases, and 10 bases separated the two germline ends. CDR3 size: 14 residues. CDR3 region: CASSLTGTNYGYTF. CDR3 DNA: TGTGCCAGCAGTCTTACAGGCACTAACTATGGCTACACCTTC.

This clone is classed as medium-sized. The CDR3 coding sequence is TGTGCCACCAGCATAGGACAGGCTGAAGCTTTCTTT. Translated: CATSIGQAEAFF. The rearrangement joins TRBV15 to TRBJ1-1; 7 bases align to TRBD1. Germline V CDR1 and CDR2: LNHNV, YYDKDF (reference sequence). V was clipped by 4 bases and J by 6 bases; unmatched bases: 2. The CDR3 covers 12 residues.

The chain is built from TRBV15 and TRBJ1-1, with TRBD1 as a possible D gene (5 bases). Germline CDR1 and CDR2: LNHNV and YYDKDF (reference sequence). V was cut by 11 bases and J by 4 bases, with 14 bases left in between. This CDR3 is 12 amino acids long. CDR3 DNA: TGTGCCGCCCAGGGATTGAGCACTGAAGCTTTCTTT. Its translation is CAAQGLSTEAFF.

This rearrangement joins TRBV4-1 to TRBJ2-7; D might be TRBD1 or TRBD2, each matching 5 bases. The CDR3 runs 15 residues. In germline, CDR1 is MGHRA, CDR2 YSYEKL. V shed 0 bases and J shed 2 bases, with 11 bases lying between them. CDR3: CASSQDPGRAYEQYF. CDR3 sequence (DNA): TGCGCCAGCAGCCAAGACCCGGGACGGGCCTACGAGCAGTACTTC.